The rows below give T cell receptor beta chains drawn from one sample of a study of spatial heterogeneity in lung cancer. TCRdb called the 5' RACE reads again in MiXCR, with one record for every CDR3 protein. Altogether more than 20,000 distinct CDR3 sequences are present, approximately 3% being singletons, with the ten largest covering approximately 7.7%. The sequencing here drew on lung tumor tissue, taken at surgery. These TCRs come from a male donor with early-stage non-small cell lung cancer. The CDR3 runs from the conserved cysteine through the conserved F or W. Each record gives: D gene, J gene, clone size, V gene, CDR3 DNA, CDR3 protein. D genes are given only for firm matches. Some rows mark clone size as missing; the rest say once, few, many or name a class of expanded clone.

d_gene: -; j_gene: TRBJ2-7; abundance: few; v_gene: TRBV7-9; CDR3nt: TGTGCCAGCAGCTTTAGCGCGGGAAGTGGTTACGAGCAGTACTTC; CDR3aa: CASSFSAGSGYEQYF
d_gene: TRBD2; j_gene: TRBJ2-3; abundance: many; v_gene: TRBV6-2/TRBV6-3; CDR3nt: TGTGCCAGCGCCTTAGCGGGATCCACAGATACGCAGTATTTT; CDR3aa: CASALAGSTDTQYF
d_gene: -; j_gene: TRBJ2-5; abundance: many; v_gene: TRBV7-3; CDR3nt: TGTGCCAGCAGCTCTGGGGGTGTCCAGTACTTC; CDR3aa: CASSSGGVQYF
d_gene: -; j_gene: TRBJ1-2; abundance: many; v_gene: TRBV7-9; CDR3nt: TGTGCCAGCAGCTTAGCTGGGACGAACTATGGCTACACCTTC; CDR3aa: CASSLAGTNYGYTF
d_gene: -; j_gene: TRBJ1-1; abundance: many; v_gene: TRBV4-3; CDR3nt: TGCGCCAGCAGCCCAGGCTTGGGACAAAACACTGAAGCTTTCTTT; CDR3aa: CASSPGLGQNTEAFF
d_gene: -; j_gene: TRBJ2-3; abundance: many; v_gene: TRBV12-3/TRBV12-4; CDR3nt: TGTGCCAGCGGGGGGGCAGGACTACCTACAGATACGCAGTATTTT; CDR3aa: CASGGAGLPTDTQYF
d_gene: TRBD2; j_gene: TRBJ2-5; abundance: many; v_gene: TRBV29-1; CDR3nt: TGCAGCGTTTATGGGAGGGAAGAGACCCAGTACTTC; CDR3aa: CSVYGREETQYF
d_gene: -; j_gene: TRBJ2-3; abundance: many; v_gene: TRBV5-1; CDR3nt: TGCGCCAGCACCCTTTTGGGAGAAGGAGATACGCAGTATTTT; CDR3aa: CASTLLGEGDTQYF
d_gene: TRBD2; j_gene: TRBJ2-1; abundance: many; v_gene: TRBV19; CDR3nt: TGTGCCAGTAGTATCAGATCCAGGGAGGGTCGCGGGTGGCAGTTCTTC; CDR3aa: CASSIRSREGRGWQFF
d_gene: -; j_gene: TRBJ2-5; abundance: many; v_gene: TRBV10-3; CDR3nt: TGTGCCATCACGCCTCAAGAGACCCAGTACTTC; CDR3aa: CAITPQETQYF
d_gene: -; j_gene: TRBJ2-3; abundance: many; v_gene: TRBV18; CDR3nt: TGTGCCAGCTCACCGGCACGGGAGTACACAGATACGCAGTATTTT; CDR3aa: CASSPAREYTDTQYF
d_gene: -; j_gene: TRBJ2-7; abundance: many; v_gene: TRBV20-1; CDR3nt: TGCAGTGCTAGAGGGGCCGGGGGCGGCGAGCAGTACTTC; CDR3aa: CSARGAGGGEQYF
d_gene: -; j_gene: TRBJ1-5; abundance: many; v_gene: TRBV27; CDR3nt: TGTGCCAGCAGTTCGGGACTAACGAGACAGCCCCAGCATTTT; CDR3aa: CASSSGLTRQPQHF
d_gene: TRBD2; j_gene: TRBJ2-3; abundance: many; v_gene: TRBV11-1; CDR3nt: TGTGCCAGCAGCCGGACTAGCGACACAGATACGCAGTATTTT; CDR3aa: CASSRTSDTDTQYF
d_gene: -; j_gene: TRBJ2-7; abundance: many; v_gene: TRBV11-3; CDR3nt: TGTGCCAGCAGCTTCGTCGGCGTCTACGAGCAGTACTTC; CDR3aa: CASSFVGVYEQYF
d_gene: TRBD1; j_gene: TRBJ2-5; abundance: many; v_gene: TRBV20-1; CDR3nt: TGCAGTGCTGGGACAGTAGGACAGGCGACCCAGTACTTC; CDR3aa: CSAGTVGQATQYF
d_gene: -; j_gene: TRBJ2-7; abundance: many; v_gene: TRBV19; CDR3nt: TGTGCCAGTAGTACGCCAAGGGACGCCACCTACGAGCAGTACTTC; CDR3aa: CASSTPRDATYEQYF
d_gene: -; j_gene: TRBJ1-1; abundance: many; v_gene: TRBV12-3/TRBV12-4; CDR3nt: TGTGCCAGCAGAGGGGACGAAGTCACTGAAGCTTTCTTT; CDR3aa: CASRGDEVTEAFF
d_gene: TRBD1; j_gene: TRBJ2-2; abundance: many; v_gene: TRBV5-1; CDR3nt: TGCGCCAGCAGGTTGAAGCCGACAGGGGTCACCGGGGAGCTGTTTTTT; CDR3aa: CASRLKPTGVTGELFF
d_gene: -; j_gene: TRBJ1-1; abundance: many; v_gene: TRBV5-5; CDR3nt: TGTGCCAGCAGCTTAACAGGGAAAACTGAAGCTTTCTTT; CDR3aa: CASSLTGKTEAFF
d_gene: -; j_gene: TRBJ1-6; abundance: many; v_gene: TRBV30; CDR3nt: TGTGCCTGGAGGTTGGGGAGCTCCTATAATTCACCCCTCCACTTT; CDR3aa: CAWRLGSSYNSPLHF
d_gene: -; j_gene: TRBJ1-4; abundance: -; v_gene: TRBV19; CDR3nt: TGTGCCAGTAGTCCCCCGGGAGGCTCTAATGAAAAACTGTTTTTT; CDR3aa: CASSPPGGSNEKLFF
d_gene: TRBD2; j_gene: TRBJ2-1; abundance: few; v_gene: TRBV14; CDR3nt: TGTGCCAGCAGCCAAGGGTTGGGACTAGCGGGACCCAATGAGCAGTTCTTC; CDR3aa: CASSQGLGLAGPNEQFF
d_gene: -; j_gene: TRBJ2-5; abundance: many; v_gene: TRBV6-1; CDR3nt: TGTGCCAGCAGTGAAGGTGGGGGGCTAAACCAAGAGACCCAGTACTTC; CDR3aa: CASSEGGGLNQETQYF
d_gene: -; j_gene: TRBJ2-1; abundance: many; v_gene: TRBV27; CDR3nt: TGTGCCAGCAGTTTCAGGCCCGGGACGACAAAGTCCTACAATGAGCAGTTCTTC; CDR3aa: CASSFRPGTTKSYNEQFF
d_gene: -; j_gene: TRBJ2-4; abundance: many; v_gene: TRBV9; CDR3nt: TGTGCCAGCAGCGTAGAGGCAGACCTAGCCAAAAACATTCAGTACTTC; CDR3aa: CASSVEADLAKNIQYF
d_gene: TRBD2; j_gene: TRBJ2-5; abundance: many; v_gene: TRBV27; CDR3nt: TGTGCCAGCAGTCGCCATGGGGGGGAAGAGACCCAGTACTTC; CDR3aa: CASSRHGGEETQYF
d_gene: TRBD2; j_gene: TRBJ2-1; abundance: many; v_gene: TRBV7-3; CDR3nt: TGTGCCAGCGCTCCACCGGGACTAGCGGCCGTAAGCTCCTACAATGAGCAGTTCTTC; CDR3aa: CASAPPGLAAVSSYNEQFF
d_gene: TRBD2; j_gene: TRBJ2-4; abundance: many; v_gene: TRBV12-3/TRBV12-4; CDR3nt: TGTGCCAGCAGTCCGGGAGGGGTAGCCAAAAACATTCAGTACTTC; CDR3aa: CASSPGGVAKNIQYF
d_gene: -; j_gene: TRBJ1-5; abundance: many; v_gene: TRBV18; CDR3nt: TGTGCCAGCTCGGCGGAATCCCAAAATCAGCCCCAGCATTTT; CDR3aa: CASSAESQNQPQHF
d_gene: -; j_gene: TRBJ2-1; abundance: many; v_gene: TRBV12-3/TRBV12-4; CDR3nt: TGTGCCAGCACCCACGGGATAGAGCAGTTCTTC; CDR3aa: CASTHGIEQFF
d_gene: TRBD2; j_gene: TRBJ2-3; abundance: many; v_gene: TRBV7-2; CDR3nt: TGTGCCAGCAGCTTAGCTTTGGGCGGGAGAGATACGCAGTATTTT; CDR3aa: CASSLALGGRDTQYF
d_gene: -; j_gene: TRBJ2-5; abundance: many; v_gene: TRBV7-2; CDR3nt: TGTGCCAGCAGCTACCGGGGCGCATACCAAGAGACCCAGTACTTC; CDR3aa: CASSYRGAYQETQYF
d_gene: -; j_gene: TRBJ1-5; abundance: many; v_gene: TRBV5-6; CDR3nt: TGTGCCAGCAGCTTACAGGGAGTGATCGGCAATCAGCCCCAGCATTTT; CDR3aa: CASSLQGVIGNQPQHF